These 23 T cell receptor beta chains came from one sample sequenced in a study of cytomegalovirus exposure and HLA in healthy donors. The PCR was carried out with 60 Vbeta primers and 13 Jbeta primers. The method was immunoSEQ multiplex PCR; TCRdb's version includes in-frame clones alone and lacks a portion of them. The repertoire holds 100,000 to 150,000 clones, roughly 80% seen once, with 3% to 4% in the top ten. Source material: PBMCs. These receptors were collected from a woman aged 45-59 years in good health and CMV-seronegative.

CDR3 loop: CAISESRGDSEAFF. The CDR3 nucleotides are TGTGCCATCAGTGAGTCACGGGGGGACTCTGAAGCTTTCTTT. V is TRBV10-3 and J is TRBJ1-1, with a weak D call TRBD1 (5 bases). V was cut by 0 bases and J by 6 bases, with 11 bases left in between. Germline V CDR1 and CDR2: ENHRY, SYGVKD. CDR3 size: 14 residues.

This chain links TRBV2 with TRBJ1-1; D gene ambiguous. This CDR3 spans 12 amino acids. V was shortened by 7 bases and J by 0 bases, with 6 bases between the two germline ends. Germline V lookup: CDR1 SNHLY, CDR2 FYNNEI. CDR3 protein: CASMRMNTEAFF. The CDR3 DNA reads as TGTGCCAGCATGAGGATGAACACTGAAGCTTTCTTT.

The rearrangement links TRBV2 to TRBJ2-5, with 9 positions matching TRBD2. CDR3 length: 14 amino acids. J was trimmed by 6 bases and V by 6 bases; bases with no gene match: 8. Looked up from germline, CDR1 is SNHLY and CDR2 is FYNNEI. Here the CDR3 reads CASRPREGRKTQYF. The CDR3, as DNA: TGTGCCAGCAGGCCGCGGGAGGGCCGGAAGACCCAGTACTTC.

The chain links TRBV5-5 to TRBJ2-5, with a weak D call TRBD1 (7 bases). Germline loops: CDR1 SGHKS, CDR2 YYEKEE (reference sequence). The CDR3 is made up of 16 amino acids. V was pared by 3 bases and J by 6 bases, with 21 bases between. Written as DNA, the CDR3 is TGTGCCAGCAGCTCCCCAGGGGGGCAGGGCGATAAGACCCAGTACTTC. Translation gives CASSSPGGQGDKTQYF.

The chain has TRBV4-3 and TRBJ2-5, with D maybe TRBD1 (6 bases). TRBJ2-7 matches the DNA end more closely, so the J call is doubtful. Germline V gives CDR1 LGHNA, CDR2 YSLEER. CDR3 length: 16 amino acids. Written as DNA, the CDR3 is TGCGCCAGCAGCCAAGCGCACAGGGCCTATTACTACGAGCAGTACTTC. Its protein is CASSQAHRAYYYEQYF.

This chain connects TRBV5-1 to TRBJ1-5; tentative D call: TRBD1 (6 bases). V shed 2 bases and J shed 3 bases, with 12 bases lying between them. Germline CDR1 and CDR2: SGHRS and YFSETQ. This CDR3 contains 15 residues. This chain's CDR3 is CASSLDGQLNQPQHF. Here the CDR3 DNA reads TGCGCCAGCAGCTTAGACGGACAGCTCAATCAGCCCCAGCATTTT.

The chain links TRBV25-1 to TRBJ2-2; D gene uncertain. This CDR3 spans 12 amino acids. Germline V gives CDR1 MGHDK, CDR2 SYGVNS. V lost 6 bases and J 7 bases, leaving 9 bases between the germline ends. The CDR3 DNA sequence: TGTGCCAGCAGAAACGAGGTCGGGGAGCTGTTTTTT. This encodes CASRNEVGELFF.

The rearrangement uses TRBV6-5 and TRBJ1-1, with D perhaps matching TRBD1 (6 bases). The V end lost 0 bases, the J end lost 3 bases, and 8 bases lay between the germline ends. Germline V lookup: CDR1 MNHEY, CDR2 SVGAGI. The CDR3 extends over 14 amino acids. The DNA of the CDR3 is TGTGCCAGCAGTTACTCGTCAGGGGACACTGAAGCTTTCTTT. The encoded protein is CASSYSSGDTEAFF.

The sample holds a few counts of this clone. This rearrangement joins TRBV7-2 to TRBJ2-3; D is ambiguous. V lost 5 bases, J lost 1 base, and 13 bases lay in between. The CDR3 covers 15 residues. The germline V gene has CDR1 SGHTA and CDR2 FQGNSA. CDR3 in amino acids: CASSPFPRGTDTQYF. CDR3 DNA sequence: TGTGCCAGCAGCCCATTTCCCCGGGGCACAGATACGCAGTATTTT.

This rearrangement joins TRBV6-1 to TRBJ1-1; the match to TRBD1 covers 7 bases. The CDR3 is 14 amino acids. V trimming: 2 bases; J trimming: 5 bases; junction bases outside the gene matches: 5. Germline CDR1 and CDR2: MNHNS and SASEGT. Written as DNA, the CDR3 is TGTGCCAGCAGTGAAAGAGGGGGCCGGACTGAAGCTTTCTTT. Protein: CASSERGGRTEAFF.

This clone has a single count. The rearrangement joins TRBV6-5 to TRBJ1-3; 7 bases match TRBD1. This CDR3 is built from 15 residues. Germline CDR1 is MNHEY and CDR2 is SVGAGI. J was trimmed by 4 bases and V by 7 bases; bases with no gene match: 10. The CDR3 DNA is TGTGCCAGCAAAATGACAGGGTTGGGGGGAAACACCATATATTTT. As protein: CASKMTGLGGNTIYF.

A word on this clone: One base away lies a much larger clone, so this may be a sequencing read error. The V gene is TRBV29-1, the J gene TRBJ2-7, with D possibly being TRBD1 (6 bases). Deletions cut 6 bases from V and 6 bases from J, with 15 bases between. The CDR3 consists of 12 residues. Germline-derived CDR1 and CDR2 are SQVTM and ANQGSEA. The CDR3 here is CSVRGQGGEQYF. The CDR3 DNA follows: TGCAGCGTCAGAGGCCAAGGGGGCGAGCAGTACTTC.

The chain recombines TRBV6-1 with TRBJ2-1; TRBD1 matches 7 bases. Germline lookup yields CDR1 MNHNS and CDR2 SASEGT. This CDR3 spans 15 amino acids. Trimming at V came to 3 bases and at J to 3 bases, leaving 5 bases not matched to a gene. The CDR3 DNA sequence: TGTGCCAGCAGTGATTTGACAGGGTACTACAATGAGCAGTTCTTC. Residues: CASSDLTGYYNEQFF.

CDR3 sequence: CASSSSAGQGFDEQYF. The CDR3 DNA reads as TGTGCCAGCAGCTCCAGTGCGGGACAGGGGTTCGACGAGCAGTACTTC. The genes are TRBV7-8 and TRBJ2-7, with TRBD1 identical over 10 bases. Germline V gene sequence: CDR1 SGHVS, CDR2 FQNEAQ. This CDR3 is built from 16 residues. With 4 bases clipped from V and 5 bases from J, the junction kept 11 bases outside the gene matches.

The rearrangement links TRBV19 to TRBJ1-3; no reliable D call. Trimming left V 1 base short and J 9 bases short, with 13 bases between. Germline V gene sequence: CDR1 LNHDA, CDR2 SQIVND (reference sequence). This CDR3 has 14 amino acids. The CDR3 DNA is TGTGCCAGTAGTATAGGCGGGAGCGCCGGCACCATATATTTT. Translation gives CASSIGGSAGTIYF.

The genes are TRBV7-6 and TRBJ2-1; 8 nucleotides align to TRBD2. Germline CDR1 and CDR2: SGHVS and FNYEAQ. V shed 4 bases and J 5 bases; nucleotides not matched to a gene: 10. The CDR3 contains 16 residues. The CDR3 region has the DNA TGTGCCAGCAGCTACCCATATAGCGGGACTCACAATGAGCAGTTCTTC. Protein sequence: CASSYPYSGTHNEQFF.

The chain recombines TRBV30 with TRBJ2-6; 8 nucleotides align to TRBD1. CDR3 size: 17 residues. J gave up 1 base and V 4 bases, and 9 bases lay outside the gene matches. CDR1 GTSNPN and CDR2 SVGIG come from the germline V gene (reference sequence). The CDR3 sequence is CAWMRGRGRSGANVLTF. The CDR3 DNA follows: TGTGCCTGGATGAGGGGCAGGGGGCGGTCTGGGGCCAACGTCCTGACTTTC.

The rearrangement joins TRBV6-5 to TRBJ2-7; D is unresolved. The germline CDR1 and CDR2 sequences are MNHEY and SVGAGI. This CDR3 spans 11 amino acids. The ends were cut back, 4 bases at V and 5 bases at J, with 6 bases in the middle. The CDR3 loop reads CASSSIHEQYF. In nucleotides, the CDR3 is TGTGCCAGCAGTTCCATCCACGAGCAGTACTTC.

The J gene is TRBJ1-1, the V gene TRBV6-6; D is undetermined. With 3 bases removed from V and 3 bases from J, the gap between germline ends came to 8 bases. Germline-derived CDR1 and CDR2 are MNHNY and SVGAGI (reference sequence). This CDR3 is built from 13 residues. CDR3 bases: TGTGCCAGCAGTTATCCCCCCGACACTGAAGCTTTCTTT. Its translation: CASSYPPDTEAFF.

J is TRBJ2-7 and V is TRBV5-6, with 12 bases fitting TRBD2. J gave up 6 bases and V 1 base, and 14 bases lay outside the gene matches. Per the germline V gene, CDR1 is SGHDT and CDR2 is YYEEEE. The CDR3 covers 18 residues. CDR3 nucleotides: TGTGCCAGCAGCTTGTGGCTAGCGGGAGGGCCGAGGGATCGCGAGCAGTACTTC. Protein sequence: CASSLWLAGGPRDREQYF.

The table lists this clone with a few counts. This rearrangement joins TRBV5-1 to TRBJ2-1; TRBD2 matches at 7 bases. V was clipped by 3 bases and J by 5 bases; unmatched bases: 11. Germline V lookup: CDR1 SGHRS, CDR2 YFSETQ. The CDR3 runs 16 residues. CDR3 protein: CASSWGGLPAHNEQFF. The CDR3 DNA reads TGCGCCAGCAGCTGGGGGGGGTTACCCGCGCACAATGAGCAGTTCTTC. Full variable domain (remainder filled in from reference TRBV5-1 and TRBJ2-1): KAGVTQTPRYLIKTRGQQVTLSCSPISGHRSVSWYQQTPGQGLQFLFEYFSETQRNKGNFPGRFSGRQFSNSRSEMNVSTLELGDSALYLCASSWGGLPAHNEQFFGPGTRLTVL.

V usage is TRBV7-2 and J usage is TRBJ2-2, with D uncertain. The V gene lost 1 base and the J gene lost 3 bases, with 9 bases spanning the gap. The length of the CDR3 is 15 residues. In germline, CDR1 is SGHTA, CDR2 FQGNSA. Here the CDR3 DNA reads TGTGCCAGCAGCTTAGGCGGTTCCTACACCGGGGAGCTGTTTTTT. Protein: CASSLGGSYTGELFF.

This rearrangement joins TRBV9 to TRBJ2-1; 8 bases align to TRBD2. CDR3 length: 13 amino acids. Per the germline V gene, CDR1 is SGDLS and CDR2 is YYNGEE. The V gene end was trimmed by 0 bases and the J gene end by 13 bases; junction bases not matched to a gene: 6. CDR3 region: CASSVAGGPGQFF. In DNA form, the CDR3 reads TGTGCCAGCAGCGTAGCGGGGGGGCCTGGACAGTTCTTC.